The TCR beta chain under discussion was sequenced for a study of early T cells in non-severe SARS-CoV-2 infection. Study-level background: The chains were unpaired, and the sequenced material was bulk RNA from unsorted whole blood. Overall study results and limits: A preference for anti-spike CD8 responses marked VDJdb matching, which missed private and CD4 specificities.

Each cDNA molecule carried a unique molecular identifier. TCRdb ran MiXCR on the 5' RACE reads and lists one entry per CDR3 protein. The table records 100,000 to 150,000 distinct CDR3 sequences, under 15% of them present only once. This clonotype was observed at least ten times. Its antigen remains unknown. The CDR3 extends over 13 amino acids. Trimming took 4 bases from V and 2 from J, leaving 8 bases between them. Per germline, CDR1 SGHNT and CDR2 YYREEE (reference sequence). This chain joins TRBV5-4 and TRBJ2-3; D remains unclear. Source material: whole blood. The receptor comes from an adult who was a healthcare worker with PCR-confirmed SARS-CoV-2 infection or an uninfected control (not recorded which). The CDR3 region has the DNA TGTGCCAGCAGCCTAGAGACCACAGATACGCAGTATTTT. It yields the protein CASSLETTDTQYF.